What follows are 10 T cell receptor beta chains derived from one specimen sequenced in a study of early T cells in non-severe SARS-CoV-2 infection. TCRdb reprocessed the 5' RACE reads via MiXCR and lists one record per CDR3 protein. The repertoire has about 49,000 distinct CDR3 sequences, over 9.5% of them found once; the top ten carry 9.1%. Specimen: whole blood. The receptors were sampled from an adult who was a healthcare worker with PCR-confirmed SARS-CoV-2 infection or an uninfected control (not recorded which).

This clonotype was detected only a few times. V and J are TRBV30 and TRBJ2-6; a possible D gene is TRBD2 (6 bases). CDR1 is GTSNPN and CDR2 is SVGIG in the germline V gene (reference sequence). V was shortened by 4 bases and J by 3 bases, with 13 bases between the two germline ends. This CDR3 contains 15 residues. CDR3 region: CAWKRASNGANVLTF. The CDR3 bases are TGTGCCTGGAAGCGGGCCAGTAATGGGGCCAACGTCCTGACTTTC.

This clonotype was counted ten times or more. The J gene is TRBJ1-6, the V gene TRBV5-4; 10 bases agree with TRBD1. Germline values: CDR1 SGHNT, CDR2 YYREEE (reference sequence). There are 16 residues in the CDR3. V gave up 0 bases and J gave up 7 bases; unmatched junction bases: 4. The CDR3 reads CASSLDTTGGNSPLHF. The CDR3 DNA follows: TGTGCCAGCAGCTTGGACACGACAGGGGGCAATTCACCCCTCCACTTT.

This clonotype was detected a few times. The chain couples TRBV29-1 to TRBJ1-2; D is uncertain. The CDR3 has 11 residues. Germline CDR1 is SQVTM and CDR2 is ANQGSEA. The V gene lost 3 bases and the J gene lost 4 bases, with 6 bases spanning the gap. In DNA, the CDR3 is TGCAGCGTTGAGGGAACCTATGGCTACACCTTC. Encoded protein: CSVEGTYGYTF.

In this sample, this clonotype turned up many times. CDR3: CASTRGADTQYF. CDR3 in DNA: TGTGCCAGCACCCGGGGGGCAGATACGCAGTATTTT. The rearrangement joins TRBV12-3 or TRBV12-4 to TRBJ2-3; TRBD2 aligns across 7 bases. The CDR3 has 12 residues. The V segment lost 7 bases and the J segment 4 bases; nucleotides outside the gene matches: 2.

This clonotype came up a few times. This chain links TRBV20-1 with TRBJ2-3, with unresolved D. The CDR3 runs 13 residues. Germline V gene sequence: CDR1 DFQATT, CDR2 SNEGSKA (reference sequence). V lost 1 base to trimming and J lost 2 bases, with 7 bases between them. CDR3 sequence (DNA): TGCAGTGCTAGAGTAACTCACACAGATACGCAGTATTTT. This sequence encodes CSARVTHTDTQYF.

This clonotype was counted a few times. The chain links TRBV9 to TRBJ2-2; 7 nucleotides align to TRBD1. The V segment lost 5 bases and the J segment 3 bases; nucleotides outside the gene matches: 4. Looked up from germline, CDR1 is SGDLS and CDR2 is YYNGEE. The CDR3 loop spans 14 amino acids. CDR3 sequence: CASRGGTYTGELFF. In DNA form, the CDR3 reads TGTGCCAGCAGAGGGGGCACTTACACCGGGGAGCTGTTTTTT. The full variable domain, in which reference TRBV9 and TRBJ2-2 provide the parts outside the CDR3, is DSGVTQTPKHLITATGQRVTLRCSPRSGDLSVYWYQQSLDQGLQFLIQYYNGEERAKGNILERFSAQQFPDLHSELNLSSLELGDSALYFCASRGGTYTGELFFGEGSRLTVL.

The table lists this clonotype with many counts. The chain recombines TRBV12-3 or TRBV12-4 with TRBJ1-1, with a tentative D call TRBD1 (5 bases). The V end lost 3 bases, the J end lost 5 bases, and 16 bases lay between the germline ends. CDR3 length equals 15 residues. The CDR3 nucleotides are TGTGCCAGCAGTTTTTTGCAGGGAAGTAAGACTGAAGCTTTCTTT. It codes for CASSFLQGSKTEAFF.

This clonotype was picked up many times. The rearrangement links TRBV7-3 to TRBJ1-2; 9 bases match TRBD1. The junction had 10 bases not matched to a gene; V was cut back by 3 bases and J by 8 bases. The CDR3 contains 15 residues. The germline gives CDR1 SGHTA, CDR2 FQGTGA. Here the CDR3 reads CASSLGTGSGGGYTF. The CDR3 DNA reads TGTGCCAGCAGCTTGGGGACAGGGAGCGGTGGAGGCTACACCTTC. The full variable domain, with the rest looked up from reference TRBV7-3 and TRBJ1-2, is GAGVSQTPSNKVTEKGKYVELRCDPISGHTALYWYRQSLGQGPEFLIYFQGTGAADDSGLPNDRFFAVRPEGSVSTLKIQRTERGDSAVYLCASSLGTGSGGGYTFGSGTRLTVV.

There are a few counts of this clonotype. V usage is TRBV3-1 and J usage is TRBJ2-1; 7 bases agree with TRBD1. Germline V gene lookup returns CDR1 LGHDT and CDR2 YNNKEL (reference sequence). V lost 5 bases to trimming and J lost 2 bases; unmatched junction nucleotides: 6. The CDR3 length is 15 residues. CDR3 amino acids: CASSFQGEPYNEQFF. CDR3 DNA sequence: TGTGCCAGCAGCTTCCAGGGGGAGCCCTACAATGAGCAGTTCTTC.

Here the CDR3 DNA reads TGTGCCACCAGTGAGTCCGGGACAGGGGGGATAGATGAGCAGTTCTTC. This encodes CATSESGTGGIDEQFF. The J gene is TRBJ2-1, the V gene TRBV24-1; 11 nucleotides line up with TRBD1. V lost 4 bases, J lost 8 bases, and 9 bases stayed unmatched. There are 16 residues in the CDR3. Germline V gives CDR1 KGHDR, CDR2 SFDVKD.